This T cell receptor (beta chain) is from a study of T cells after yellow fever vaccination. About the study: Fractions containing few cells were prepared with SMART-Seq v4 Ultra Low Input.

5'RACE template switching added a universal primer site and UMIs to TCR cDNA. TCRdb re-called the 5' RACE reads with MiXCR, one entry per CDR3 protein. Seen here are hundreds of thousands of distinct CDR3 sequences, around an eighth observed once, and the top ten hold over 11%. This clonotype was seen repeatedly, ten times or more. Its antigen is undetermined. This CDR3 is built from 13 residues. CDR1 is SGHRS, CDR2 YFSETQ, per germline. Losses at the gene ends were 4 bases for V and 4 bases for J; bases not matched to a gene: 3. Study results and limitations: Contaminants from the bulk population, in the form of abundant clonotypes, could be found in FACS-sorted repertoires.

The chain employs TRBV5-1 and TRBJ1-2, with 8 bases that match TRBD1. The sample was PBMCs, taken on the day of the yellow fever booster vaccination. The TCR comes from a man aged 30 to 45 who received the YFV17D yellow fever vaccine. The CDR3, as DNA: TGCGCCAGCAGCGCCGGACAGGGCTATGGCTACACCTTC. Encoded protein: CASSAGQGYGYTF.